This T cell receptor beta chain was sequenced for a study of monozygotic twins with inflammatory bowel disease. TCRdb re-called the 5' RACE reads and catalogs CDR3 proteins one per entry, DNA excluded. The repertoire table contains 200,000 to 250,000 distinct CDR3 sequences. The material sequenced was blood. This TCR derives from a human donor with ulcerative colitis or Crohn's disease, or a healthy co-twin of an affected twin (not recorded which).

The CDR3 sequence: CASRSGLTNTEAFF. V gene TRBV28 combines with J gene TRBJ1-1. Germline CDR1 MDHEN, CDR2 SYDVKM. The CDR3 totals 14 residues.